This T cell receptor beta chain came from a study of T cells in Graves' hyperthyroidism and ophthalmopathy. Diagnostic assessment was based on clinical symptoms, serum thyroxine and TRAb, thyroid ultrasound and orbital computed tomography. It was 8 to 10 ml of fresh peripheral blood that supplied the PBMCs. There are many counts of this clonotype. The CDR3 regions of TCR beta were amplified from RNA transcripts. TCR CDR3 underwent first-round RT-PCR with the HTBI primer set. MiXCR was run by TCRdb on the multiplex PCR reads, yielding one entry per CDR3 protein. Of hundreds of thousands of distinct CDR3 sequences listed, roughly 13% are singletons. Germline assignment: CDR1 MDHEN and CDR2 SYDVKM. The germline V and J ends were trimmed by 6 bases and 4 bases, with 10 bases remaining between them. The CDR3 totals 12 residues.

This rearrangement joins TRBV28 to TRBJ2-7, with D perhaps matching TRBD1 (6 bases). This receptor was taken from a woman aged 18-29 years with Graves' hyperthyroidism. Sequencing used blood. This CDR3 is CASSRTAYEQYF. Written as DNA, the CDR3 is TGTGCCAGCAGCAGGACAGCGTACGAGCAGTACTTC. Combining the CDR3 with reference TRBV28 and TRBJ2-7 gives the whole variable domain DVKVTQSSRYLVKRTGEKVFLECVQDMDHENMFWYRQDPGLGLRLIYFSYDVKMKEKGDIPEGYSVSREKKERFSLILESASTNQTSMYLCASSRTAYEQYFGPGTRLTVT.